A selection of T cell receptor beta chains follows, all from one sample in a study of Ad26.COV2.S vaccination and SARS-CoV-2 variants. Profiling relied on immunoSEQ multiplex PCR, and the TCRdb table lists in-frame clones only, not all of them. The sample lists hundreds of thousands of clones; roughly 89% were seen once. Sequenced material: peripheral blood, taken in a trial of Ad26.COV2.S vaccine versus placebo. The source is a person aged 18-65 years who received the Ad26.COV2.S COVID-19 vaccine or a placebo. The CDR3 runs from the conserved cysteine through the conserved F or W. Each record gives: J gene, clone size, V gene, D gene, CDR3 DNA, CDR3 protein. The D gene is left open where the match is weak. Clone size is shown for a subset of rows, as once, few, many or a class of expanded clone.

j_call: TRBJ2-1; clone_size: -; v_call: TRBV5-1; d_call: -; cdr3_nt: TGCGCCAGCAGCTTGGGGACGGGGACGGATGAGCAGTTCTTC; cdr3_aa: CASSLGTGTDEQFF
j_call: TRBJ1-6; clone_size: -; v_call: TRBV11-2; d_call: -; cdr3_nt: TGTGCCGTTCGGGGGCATTCTAATTCACCCCTCCACTTT; cdr3_aa: CAVRGHSNSPLHF
j_call: TRBJ2-1; clone_size: -; v_call: TRBV7-3; d_call: -; cdr3_nt: TGTGCCAGCAGCTGGGGGAGTTACTACAATGAGCAGTTCTTC; cdr3_aa: CASSWGSYYNEQFF
j_call: TRBJ1-6; clone_size: -; v_call: TRBV5-6; d_call: TRBD1; cdr3_nt: TGTGCCAGCAGCGTGGGACAGCTTAATTCACCCCTCCACTTT; cdr3_aa: CASSVGQLNSPLHF
j_call: TRBJ2-1; clone_size: -; v_call: TRBV11-3; d_call: -; cdr3_nt: TGTGCCAGCAGCTTAGGGTCCGTGTGGAATGAGCAGTTCTTC; cdr3_aa: CASSLGSVWNEQFF
j_call: TRBJ2-7; clone_size: -; v_call: TRBV15; d_call: -; cdr3_nt: TGTGCCACCAGCAGGGGGCCGGGGTCGGGGAGCTACGAGCAGTACTTC; cdr3_aa: CATSRGPGSGSYEQYF
j_call: TRBJ1-1; clone_size: -; v_call: TRBV7-2; d_call: -; cdr3_nt: TGTGCCAGCAGCTTAATACTAGGTGGTGGCACTGAAGCTTTCTTT; cdr3_aa: CASSLILGGGTEAFF
j_call: TRBJ1-2; clone_size: -; v_call: TRBV15; d_call: TRBD1; cdr3_nt: TGTGCCACCAGCAGAGATCGCCCCGAGACAGGGGGCTCTGGCTACACCTTC; cdr3_aa: CATSRDRPETGGSGYTF
j_call: TRBJ1-5; clone_size: -; v_call: TRBV7-2; d_call: -; cdr3_nt: TGTGCCAGCAGCTTAGTCGAAAGAAATCAGCCCCAGCATTTT; cdr3_aa: CASSLVERNQPQHF
j_call: TRBJ1-2; clone_size: -; v_call: TRBV28; d_call: TRBD1; cdr3_nt: TGTGCCAGCAGTACTCCCGACAGGGGGCGAGGCTACACCTTC; cdr3_aa: CASSTPDRGRGYTF
j_call: TRBJ2-6; clone_size: -; v_call: TRBV6-2/TRBV6-3; d_call: -; cdr3_nt: TGTGCCAGCAGTTATTATTTAAGTTACACCGCCAACGTCCTGACTTTC; cdr3_aa: CASSYYLSYTANVLTF
j_call: TRBJ2-7; clone_size: -; v_call: TRBV12-3/TRBV12-4; d_call: -; cdr3_nt: TGTGCCAGCAGGGGAGGTTACGAGCAGTACTTC; cdr3_aa: CASRGGYEQYF
j_call: TRBJ1-5; clone_size: once; v_call: TRBV28; d_call: -; cdr3_nt: TGTGCCAGCAGTCCTTTGAGGACTCCCCAAGGCGTCAATCAGCCCCAGCATTTT; cdr3_aa: CASSPLRTPQGVNQPQHF
j_call: TRBJ2-1; clone_size: -; v_call: TRBV18; d_call: -; cdr3_nt: TGTGCCAGCTCACCGCGGGCTAGCGACTACAATGAGCAGTTCTTC; cdr3_aa: CASSPRASDYNEQFF
j_call: TRBJ1-6; clone_size: -; v_call: TRBV2; d_call: TRBD1; cdr3_nt: TGTGCCGTCCACAGGGGGTCAGATTTGAATTCACCCCTCCACTTT; cdr3_aa: CAVHRGSDLNSPLHF
j_call: TRBJ2-3; clone_size: once; v_call: TRBV4-3; d_call: -; cdr3_nt: TGCGCCAGCAGCCAAGCGATAGCAGCTAGCACAGATACGCAGTATTTT; cdr3_aa: CASSQAIAASTDTQYF
j_call: TRBJ2-3; clone_size: -; v_call: TRBV5-4; d_call: TRBD2; cdr3_nt: TGTGCCAGCAGGAGCGGGGGAGGCACAGATACGCAGTATTTT; cdr3_aa: CASRSGGGTDTQYF
j_call: TRBJ1-5; clone_size: -; v_call: TRBV18; d_call: -; cdr3_nt: TGTGCCAGCTCACCACCGTCGGGATCACCCCAGCATTTT; cdr3_aa: CASSPPSGSPQHF
j_call: TRBJ2-7; clone_size: -; v_call: TRBV6-5; d_call: -; cdr3_nt: TGTGCCAGCCGCAAATGGGGTGGCGACGAGCAGTACTTC; cdr3_aa: CASRKWGGDEQYF
j_call: TRBJ2-3; clone_size: -; v_call: TRBV28; d_call: -; cdr3_nt: TGTGCCAGCAGTTTTTTTGAGGGACCCATTCGCACAGATACGCAGTATTTT; cdr3_aa: CASSFFEGPIRTDTQYF
j_call: TRBJ2-5; clone_size: -; v_call: TRBV2; d_call: -; cdr3_nt: TGTGCCAGCAGCGTCGGGGTCTGGGGGGAGACCCAGTACTTC; cdr3_aa: CASSVGVWGETQYF
j_call: TRBJ2-3; clone_size: -; v_call: TRBV24-1; d_call: TRBD2; cdr3_nt: TGTGCCACCAGTGATTGGGCCGCGGAGCGGGGGGACACAGATACGCAGTATTTT; cdr3_aa: CATSDWAAERGDTDTQYF
j_call: TRBJ2-1; clone_size: -; v_call: TRBV12-5; d_call: -; cdr3_nt: TGTGCTAGTGTCCTCAGGGGTGACTACAATGAGCAGTTCTTC; cdr3_aa: CASVLRGDYNEQFF
j_call: TRBJ1-3; clone_size: -; v_call: TRBV12-5; d_call: -; cdr3_nt: TGTGCTAGTGGTTTGGTGGGTGTAATCTCTGGAAACACCATATATTTT; cdr3_aa: CASGLVGVISGNTIYF
j_call: TRBJ2-5; clone_size: -; v_call: TRBV19; d_call: -; cdr3_nt: TGTGCCAGTAGTGTAGGAGAGACCCAGTACTTC; cdr3_aa: CASSVGETQYF
j_call: TRBJ2-1; clone_size: -; v_call: TRBV15; d_call: -; cdr3_nt: TGTGCCACCAGCAGAGTTAATCGGGGTCCCCACGATCAGAGGAATGAGCAGTTCTTC; cdr3_aa: CATSRVNRGPHDQRNEQFF
j_call: TRBJ2-3; clone_size: -; v_call: TRBV12-3/TRBV12-4; d_call: -; cdr3_nt: TGTGCCAGCAGTTCGAGCACAGATACGCAGTATTTT; cdr3_aa: CASSSSTDTQYF
j_call: TRBJ1-4; clone_size: -; v_call: TRBV3-1/TRBV3-2; d_call: -; cdr3_nt: TGTGCCAGCAGCCTTAGGACAGTGTCTAATGAAAAACTGTTTTTT; cdr3_aa: CASSLRTVSNEKLFF
j_call: TRBJ1-2; clone_size: -; v_call: TRBV5-1; d_call: -; cdr3_nt: TGCGCCAGCAGCTTGGGTGATAGTAACTATGGCTACACCTTC; cdr3_aa: CASSLGDSNYGYTF
j_call: TRBJ1-2; clone_size: few; v_call: TRBV7-9; d_call: TRBD1; cdr3_nt: TGTGCCAGCAGCCGGGACAGTAACTATGGCTACACCTTC; cdr3_aa: CASSRDSNYGYTF
j_call: TRBJ2-5; clone_size: -; v_call: TRBV30; d_call: TRBD1; cdr3_nt: TGTGCCCGAGTTGCCGGGACAGGGGAACCTGAGACCCAGTACTTC; cdr3_aa: CARVAGTGEPETQYF
j_call: TRBJ2-1; clone_size: -; v_call: TRBV4-3; d_call: TRBD1; cdr3_nt: TGCGCCAGCAGCCAAGATTGGACAGGGGCTTTATACAATGAGCAGTTCTTC; cdr3_aa: CASSQDWTGALYNEQFF
j_call: TRBJ1-6; clone_size: -; v_call: TRBV11-3; d_call: -; cdr3_nt: TGTGCCAGCAGCTTCGGGACAAAAAAGGGGAGTTTCATTTCGCCCCTCCACTTT; cdr3_aa: CASSFGTKKGSFISPLHF
j_call: TRBJ1-2; clone_size: -; v_call: TRBV2; d_call: -; cdr3_nt: TGTGCCAGCAGTCCTCGGGCGGGTCAGGACTATGGCTACACCTTC; cdr3_aa: CASSPRAGQDYGYTF
j_call: TRBJ2-2; clone_size: -; v_call: TRBV5-1; d_call: -; cdr3_nt: TGCGCCAGCAGCTTGGCGGCAGGACGGGGCGGGGAGCTGTTTTTT; cdr3_aa: CASSLAAGRGGELFF
j_call: TRBJ1-2; clone_size: -; v_call: TRBV10-3; d_call: TRBD1; cdr3_nt: TGTGCTTATACCGGGACAGGTGAAGGCTACACCTTC; cdr3_aa: CAYTGTGEGYTF
j_call: TRBJ1-4; clone_size: once; v_call: TRBV3-1/TRBV3-2; d_call: -; cdr3_nt: TGTGCCAGCAGCCACCTCCGTGAAAAACTGTTTTTT; cdr3_aa: CASSHLREKLFF
j_call: TRBJ2-1; clone_size: -; v_call: TRBV7-2; d_call: -; cdr3_nt: TGTGCCAGCAGCTTAGGGGTCCACTACAATGAGCAGTTCTTC; cdr3_aa: CASSLGVHYNEQFF
j_call: TRBJ1-4; clone_size: -; v_call: TRBV5-1; d_call: -; cdr3_nt: TGCGCCAGCAGCTTGGTTTCCGGGAATAATGAAAAACTGTTTTTT; cdr3_aa: CASSLVSGNNEKLFF
j_call: TRBJ2-5; clone_size: -; v_call: TRBV2; d_call: TRBD1; cdr3_nt: TGTGCCAGTCAACAGGGGGCTGGAGAGACCCAGTACTTC; cdr3_aa: CASQQGAGETQYF
j_call: TRBJ1-2; clone_size: -; v_call: TRBV5-1; d_call: TRBD1; cdr3_nt: TGCGCCAGCAGCTCCCGACAGGGAACGTTGGGCTACACCTTC; cdr3_aa: CASSSRQGTLGYTF
j_call: TRBJ1-2; clone_size: few; v_call: TRBV7-9; d_call: TRBD1; cdr3_nt: TGTGCCAGCAGCCCCCGACAGGGTGGTGGCTACACCTTC; cdr3_aa: CASSPRQGGGYTF
j_call: TRBJ1-6; clone_size: -; v_call: TRBV11-2; d_call: TRBD1; cdr3_nt: TGTGCCAGCAGCTTCCCGGACAGGAGGGATTCACCCCTCCACTTT; cdr3_aa: CASSFPDRRDSPLHF
j_call: TRBJ1-2; clone_size: -; v_call: TRBV4-1; d_call: -; cdr3_nt: TGCGCCCCCGCGGGAGGGTACCGTCATGGCTACACCTTC; cdr3_aa: CAPAGGYRHGYTF
j_call: TRBJ1-1; clone_size: few; v_call: TRBV19; d_call: -; cdr3_nt: TGTGCCAGTAGAGAAGACGGAGGGGAGAGAATGAACACTGAAGCTTTCTTT; cdr3_aa: CASREDGGERMNTEAFF
j_call: TRBJ2-2; clone_size: -; v_call: TRBV18; d_call: TRBD2; cdr3_nt: TGTGCCAGCTCAAGACTAGCGAGGGACACCGGGGAGCTGTTTTTT; cdr3_aa: CASSRLARDTGELFF
j_call: TRBJ1-2; clone_size: -; v_call: TRBV6-4; d_call: -; cdr3_nt: TGTGCCAGCAGTGACGATGGGCAGGGGAGCTATGGCTACACCTTC; cdr3_aa: CASSDDGQGSYGYTF
j_call: TRBJ1-2; clone_size: -; v_call: TRBV5-1; d_call: TRBD1; cdr3_nt: TGCGCCAGCAGCTTCAGTGGGACAGAGGATGGCTACACCTTC; cdr3_aa: CASSFSGTEDGYTF
j_call: TRBJ2-5; clone_size: -; v_call: TRBV30; d_call: TRBD1; cdr3_nt: TGTGCCTGGAGTGTAGGGTCAGGGGGTGAGACCCAGTACTTC; cdr3_aa: CAWSVGSGGETQYF
j_call: TRBJ2-2; clone_size: -; v_call: TRBV6-5; d_call: -; cdr3_nt: TGTGCCAGCAGGAGAGAGAACACCGGGGAGCTGTTTTTT; cdr3_aa: CASRRENTGELFF
j_call: TRBJ1-5; clone_size: -; v_call: TRBV5-6; d_call: -; cdr3_nt: TGTGCCAGCAGCTTGGTAGGCAGCAATCAGCCCCAGCATTTT; cdr3_aa: CASSLVGSNQPQHF
j_call: TRBJ1-4; clone_size: -; v_call: TRBV9; d_call: -; cdr3_nt: TGTGCCAGCAGCGTAGATCTGGGGGGCAAACTGTTTTTT; cdr3_aa: CASSVDLGGKLFF
j_call: TRBJ2-7; clone_size: -; v_call: TRBV6-5; d_call: TRBD1; cdr3_nt: TGTGCCAGCAGTTACTCGAGCGGACAGGTTTCCTACGAGCAGTACTTC; cdr3_aa: CASSYSSGQVSYEQYF
j_call: TRBJ2-1; clone_size: -; v_call: TRBV5-4; d_call: TRBD1; cdr3_nt: TGTGCCAGCAGGACTGACAGGGGGCTGACCTACAATGAGCAGTTCTTC; cdr3_aa: CASRTDRGLTYNEQFF
j_call: TRBJ1-2; clone_size: -; v_call: TRBV5-6; d_call: -; cdr3_nt: TGTGCCAGCAGCTTGATAGTCGGGCAGGGGTTCGACTACACCTTC; cdr3_aa: CASSLIVGQGFDYTF